The sequence of this TCR beta chain was determined in a study of neurological immune-mediated disorders (dated by TCRdb to between 2018 and 2021). Background on the whole study: Of the roughly 34 multiple sclerosis patients, some 30 had relapsing-remitting MS and 3 had secondary progressive MS. The cohort was made up of about 65 subjects, consisting of roughly 14 HAM/TSP patients, some 34 multiple sclerosis patients and 20 healthy controls. The approximately 99 TCR-beta libraries included longitudinal samples, technical triplicates and paired sorted CD4+ and CD8+ T-cell subsets alongside PBMC samples. Peripheral blood TCR-beta repertoires from patients with HTLV-I-associated myelopathy (HAM/TSP), patients with multiple sclerosis, and healthy controls were compared in the study using UMI-based sequencing. Study-wide findings and limitations: No identical CDR3 amino acid sequences were found to be shared among expanded clones across subjects, suggesting that TCR-beta repertoires were private in all groups. TCR clonal expansion was greatest in HAM/TSP patients and smallest in MS patients, who ranked below even healthy controls. In a phylogenetic analysis, the repertoires of 18 out of 34 MS patients fell into a single cluster of related CDR3 sequences, pointing to a possible signature at the repertoire level. The MS cluster showed no association with clinical or MRI features, and the authors stated that larger cohorts are needed.

This clonotype was counted ten times or more. Its antigen is currently not known. Base qualities are not provided; no much larger clone lies one nucleotide away. From a lookup of the germline V gene (reference sequence), CDR1 and CDR2 are DFQATT and SNEGSKA. From cysteine to phenylalanine, the CDR3 is 11 amino acids long. Just the 33-base CDR3 DNA is kept, in frame starting at base 1. The germline ends are 6 bases apart after V is trimmed by 6 bases and J by 1 base. Libraries from unsorted PBMCs were made from 2 million PBMCs kept in RNAlater at -80 degrees C until RNA extraction. The multiple sclerosis patients were enrolled in a US clinical protocol that evaluated disease progression with magnetic resonance imaging. Peripheral blood was subjected to Ficoll-Hypaque density gradient centrifugation to isolate PBMCs, which were then cryopreserved in liquid nitrogen. To synthesize cDNA, template-switch 5'RACE was performed with a primer carrying a 10-nucleotide random unique molecular identifier so that each TCR transcript was tagged. Each sequencing run produced over 160 million TCR-beta sequences covering 15-18 subjects. The RNeasy kit was used to extract total RNA. Using the KAPA Real-time Library Amplification kit, TCR-beta VDJ regions were amplified with primers for the TCR constant region and the 5'RACE anchor. A first PCR added sample indexes and Illumina adaptors, and a second PCR then raised library yield. The roughly 650 bp TCR product was size-selected on a 2% E-gel SizeSelection system after Ampure bead purification. Before pooling, library quality was assessed on a Bioanalyzer, concentration was determined with Qubit, and library quantification was performed with the Kapa Library Quantification kit. Libraries were sequenced paired-end 2 x 150 bp on an Illumina HiSeq 2500. To increase sequence diversity, roughly 24-32% phiX was spiked into each library pool. The authors' analysis ran thus. Quality-filtered reads were processed with the UMI-based MiGEC pipeline, which removed over 75% of raw TCR sequences during error correction. VDJ genes were aligned to IMGT germline references, and clonotypes were defined by unique CDR3 amino acid sequence plus V-J genes. Clonal expansion, Shannon diversity and CDR3 relatedness (CalcPairwiseDistances, ClusterSamples) were evaluated with VDJtools, and phylogenetic trees were built with CLCbio workbench. Expanded clones were defined as having at least 8 unique UMIs, based on coefficient-of-variation modelling across technical triplicates. TCRdb reran the public reads through fastp at Q25 and MiXCR, keeping productive beta chains. Rows merge per CDR3 protein into single entries with the most common DNA and genes. The V and J calls here are based on TCRdb, not the publication. The sample data list 87,000 or so distinct CDR3 sequences, and around 3.5% of these were observed just once. Of the sample, less than 3.5% falls within the top ten clones.

The chain uses TRBV20-1 and TRBJ1-2; the D gene identity is not certain. The TCR sequence derives from a woman aged 45-65 years with multiple sclerosis. The sample consisted of PBMCs. The CDR3 amino acid sequence is: CSAQVNYGYTF. The base sequence is TGCAGTGCCCAAGTTAACTATGGCTACACCTTC.